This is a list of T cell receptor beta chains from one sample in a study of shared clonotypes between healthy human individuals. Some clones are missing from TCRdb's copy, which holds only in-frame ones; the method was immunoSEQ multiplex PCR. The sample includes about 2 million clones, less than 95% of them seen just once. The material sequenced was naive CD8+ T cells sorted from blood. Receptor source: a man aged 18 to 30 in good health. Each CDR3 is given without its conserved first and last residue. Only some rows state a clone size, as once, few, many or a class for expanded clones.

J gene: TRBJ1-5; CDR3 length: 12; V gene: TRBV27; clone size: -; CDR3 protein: ASSIRQGDQPQH
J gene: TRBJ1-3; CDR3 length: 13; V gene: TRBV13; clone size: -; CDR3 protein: ASSIQGAGGNTIY
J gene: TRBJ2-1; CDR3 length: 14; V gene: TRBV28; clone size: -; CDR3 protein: ASSLWGASSYNEQF
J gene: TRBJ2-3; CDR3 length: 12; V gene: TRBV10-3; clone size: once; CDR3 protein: AVGAGQGTDTQY
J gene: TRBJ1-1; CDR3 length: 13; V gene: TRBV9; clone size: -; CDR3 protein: ASSLWDTLNTEAF
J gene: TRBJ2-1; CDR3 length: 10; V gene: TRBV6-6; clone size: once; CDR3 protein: ASSYTGTEQF
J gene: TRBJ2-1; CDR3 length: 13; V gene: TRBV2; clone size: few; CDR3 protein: ASYRRAGVLDEQF
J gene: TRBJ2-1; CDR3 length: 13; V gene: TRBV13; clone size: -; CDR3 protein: ASSFSGGADNEQF
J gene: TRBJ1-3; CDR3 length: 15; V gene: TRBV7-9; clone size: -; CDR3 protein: ASSPPGAKYSGNTIY
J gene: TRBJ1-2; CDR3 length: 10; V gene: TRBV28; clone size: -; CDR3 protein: ASSSGNYGYT
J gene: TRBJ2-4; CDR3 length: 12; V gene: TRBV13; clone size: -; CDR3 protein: ASTPPGSKNIQY
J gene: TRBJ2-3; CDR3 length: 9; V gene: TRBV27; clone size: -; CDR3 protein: ASGPTDTQY
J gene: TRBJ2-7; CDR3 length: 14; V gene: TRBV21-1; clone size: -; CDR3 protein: ASSTPSAGLRYEQY
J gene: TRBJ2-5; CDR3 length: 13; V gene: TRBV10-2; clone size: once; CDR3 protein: ASRARTEYAETQY
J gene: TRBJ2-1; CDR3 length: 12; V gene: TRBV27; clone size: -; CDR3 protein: ASSLMGQDNEQF
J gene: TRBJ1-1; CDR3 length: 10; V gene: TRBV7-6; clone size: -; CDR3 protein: ASREVNTEAF
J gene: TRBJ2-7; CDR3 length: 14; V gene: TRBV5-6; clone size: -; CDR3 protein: ASSLQGGLPGFEQY
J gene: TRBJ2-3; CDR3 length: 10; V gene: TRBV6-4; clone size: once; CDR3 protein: ASSDSADTQY
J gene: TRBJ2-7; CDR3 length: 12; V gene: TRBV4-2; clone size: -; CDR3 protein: ASSHAVGDYEQY
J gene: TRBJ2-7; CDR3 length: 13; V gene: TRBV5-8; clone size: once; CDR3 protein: ASRTGDSPPYEQY
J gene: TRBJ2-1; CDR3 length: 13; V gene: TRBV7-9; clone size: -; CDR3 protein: ASSSTRSSYNEQF
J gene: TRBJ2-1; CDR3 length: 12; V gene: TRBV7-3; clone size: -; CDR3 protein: ASSFGGQPHEQF
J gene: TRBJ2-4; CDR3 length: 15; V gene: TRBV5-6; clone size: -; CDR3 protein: ASSLGRGILAKNIQY
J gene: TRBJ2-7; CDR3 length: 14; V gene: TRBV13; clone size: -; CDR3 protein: ASSLEGQGGPYEQY
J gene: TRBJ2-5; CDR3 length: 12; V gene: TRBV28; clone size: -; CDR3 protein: ASSLMGLAETQY
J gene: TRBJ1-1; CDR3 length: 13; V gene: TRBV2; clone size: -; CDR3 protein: ASSPRPWGGTEAF
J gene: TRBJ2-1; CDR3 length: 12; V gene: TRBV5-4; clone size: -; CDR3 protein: ASSLAGMGGEQF
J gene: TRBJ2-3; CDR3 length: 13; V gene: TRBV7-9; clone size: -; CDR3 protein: ASSSLTGETDTQY
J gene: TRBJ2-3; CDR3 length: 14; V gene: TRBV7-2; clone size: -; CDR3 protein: ASSFHLSIGTDTQY
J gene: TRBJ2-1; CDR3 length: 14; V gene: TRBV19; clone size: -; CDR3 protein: ASSITGQGLHNEQF
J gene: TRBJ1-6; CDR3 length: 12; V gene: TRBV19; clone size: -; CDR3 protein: ASSMTAYNSPLH
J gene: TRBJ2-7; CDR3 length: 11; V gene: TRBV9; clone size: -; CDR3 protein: ASSVDHGFEQY
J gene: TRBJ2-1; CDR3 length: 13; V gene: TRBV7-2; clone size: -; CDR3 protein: ASSVGQGTYNEQF
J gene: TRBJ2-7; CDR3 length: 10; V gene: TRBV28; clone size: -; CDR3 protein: ASSMRIYEQY
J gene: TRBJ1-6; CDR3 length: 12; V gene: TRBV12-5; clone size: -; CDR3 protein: ASRGGGGNSPLH
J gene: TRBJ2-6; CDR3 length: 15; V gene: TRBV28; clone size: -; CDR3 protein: ASSLRVLGPGANVLT
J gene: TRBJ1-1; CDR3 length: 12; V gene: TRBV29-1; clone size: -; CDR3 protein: SVDRGGMNTEAF
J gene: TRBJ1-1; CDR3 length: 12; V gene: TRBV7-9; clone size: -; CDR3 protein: ASSPGHPNTEAF
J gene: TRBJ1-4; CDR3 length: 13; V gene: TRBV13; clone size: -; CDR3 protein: ASSSPTEDNEKLF
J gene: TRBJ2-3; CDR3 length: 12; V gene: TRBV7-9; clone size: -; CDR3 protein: ASSLGQGTDTQY
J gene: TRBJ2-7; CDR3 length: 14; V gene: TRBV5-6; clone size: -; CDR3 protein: ASSSVGTPIPYEQY
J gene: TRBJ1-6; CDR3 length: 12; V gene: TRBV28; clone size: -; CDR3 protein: ASSPDRTNSPLH
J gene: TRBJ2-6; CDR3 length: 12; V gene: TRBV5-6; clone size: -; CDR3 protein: ASSWGTGANVLT
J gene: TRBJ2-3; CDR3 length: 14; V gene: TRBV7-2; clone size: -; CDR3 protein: ASSFRGLASTDTQY
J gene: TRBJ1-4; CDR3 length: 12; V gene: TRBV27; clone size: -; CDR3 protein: ASSFTGADEKLF
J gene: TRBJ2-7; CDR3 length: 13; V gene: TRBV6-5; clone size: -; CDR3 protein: ASSPGGYPSYEQY
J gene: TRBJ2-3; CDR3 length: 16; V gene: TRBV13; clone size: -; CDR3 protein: ASSLGILGASGRDTQY
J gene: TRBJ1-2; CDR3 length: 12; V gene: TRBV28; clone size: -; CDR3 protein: ASSFEVGAYGYT
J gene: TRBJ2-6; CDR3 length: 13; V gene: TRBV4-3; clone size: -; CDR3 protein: ASSQVYSGANVLT
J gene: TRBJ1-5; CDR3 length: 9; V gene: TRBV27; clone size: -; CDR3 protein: ASGGIQPQH
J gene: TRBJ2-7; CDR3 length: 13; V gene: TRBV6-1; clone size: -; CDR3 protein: ASSEAGGRRYEQY
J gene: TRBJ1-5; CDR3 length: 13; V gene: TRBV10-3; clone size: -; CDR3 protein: AISDTGTGYQPQH
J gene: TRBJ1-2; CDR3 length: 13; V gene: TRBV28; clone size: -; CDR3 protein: ASRYRVYDYYGYT
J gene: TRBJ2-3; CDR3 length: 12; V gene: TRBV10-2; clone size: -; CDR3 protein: ASGPGPNTDTQY